This T cell receptor (beta chain) was identified in a study of T cell responses to AZD1222 COVID-19 vaccine. The CDR3 is 19 amino acids. Measured with immunoSEQ multiplex PCR; TCRdb has only the in-frame clones, and not every one. The sample shows about 140,000 clones, around 92% of them seen only once. Study findings and constraints: Just a handful of AZD1222 recipients were seropositive at baseline. None of the repertoires were sampled until the peak T cell response had passed.

In the case of this clone: The target antigen is unknown.

The sequencing used peripheral blood, collected 28 days after the second AZD1222 dose. The chain is built from TRBV21-1 and TRBJ2-1. TRBV21-1 is labeled a pseudogene. The TCR comes from an adult who received the AZD1222 COVID-19 vaccine. The CDR3 spells CASSKGIGRGLPSYNEQFF. In nucleotides, the CDR3 is TGTGCCAGCAGCAAAGGTATCGGTCGGGGGCTTCCATCCTACAATGAGCAGTTCTTC.